This T cell receptor (beta chain) was observed in a study of T cells in Graves' hyperthyroidism and ophthalmopathy (dated by TCRdb to 2018 to 2020). Turning to the overall study: Peripheral blood samples were taken at initial diagnosis, before any treatment was given. The paper describes TCR Vbeta CDR3 sequencing of 120 to 150 peripheral blood samples, made up of about 40 ophthalmopathy patients, around 73 hyperthyroidism patients and some 17 progressor patients. The 100 discovery patients were divided at random into training and test sets in a 7:3 ratio. Following sampling, methimazole starting at 30 mg daily was given to hyperthyroidism patients, and high-dose intravenous methylprednisolone was given to ophthalmopathy patients. To identify distinguishing TCR V-J signatures, a discovery cohort of about 100 patients was used, comprising 40 to 45 with Graves' ophthalmopathy and around 60 with stable Graves' hyperthyroidism. Prospective prediction of ophthalmopathy was tested in an independent validation cohort of 18 hyperthyroidism patients and 17 patients who later progressed to ophthalmopathy. In addition, the study compared T-cell repertoires in thyroid tissue and in blood from roughly 6 Graves' hyperthyroidism patients. Summary of the overall study and its limitations: No statistical method was used to set the sample size in advance, and investigators knew the group allocation. Ophthalmopathy was separated from stable hyperthyroidism by a 13 V-J signature model, with just over 85% sensitivity and about 84% specificity obtained in cross-validation and 80%/75% obtained in testing. During validation, the model predicted progression to ophthalmopathy a median of approximately 7 months ahead of onset, with around 71% sensitivity and less than 85% specificity. Most expanded thyroid clonotypes (frequency above 0.001) were also found in blood, which suggests that blood repertoires may mirror thyroid immune responses.

Stable Graves' hyperthyroidism was defined as no progression to ophthalmopathy during 18 months of follow-up. Hyperthyroidism patients were aged 18 to 65 years and newly diagnosed, with disease duration of less than 2 months. Patients with uncontrolled infections, other autoimmune diseases, pregnancy or lactation were excluded. Clinical symptoms, serum thyroxine and TRAb, thyroid ultrasound, and orbital computed tomography formed the basis for the diagnoses. PBMCs were isolated from 7.5 to 10 ml of fresh peripheral blood by Ficoll-Paque density gradient centrifugation. Trizol reagent was used to extract total RNA, and RNA quality was then checked on an Agilent 2100 Bioanalyzer. V ends up 7 bases short and J 6 bases short, with an unmatched junction base count of 9. The CDR3 has 14 amino acids, counting the end cysteine and phenylalanine. The entry retains the CDR3 DNA only, 42 bases that are in frame from base 1. CDR1 ENHRY and CDR2 SYGVKD are derived from the germline V gene.

A few counts support this clonotype. No cognate antigen has been identified for it. No per-base quality is available; no much larger clone lies one base away. TCR beta CDR3 regions were amplified from RNA transcripts. The first round of RT-PCR for the TCR CDR3 was performed with the HTBI primer set and the Qiagen OneStep RT-PCR kit. Libraries were constructed in a second round of multiplex PCR, after which size selection and purification were carried out. The libraries were sequenced on an Illumina HiSeq2000 using paired-end 100 bp reads. As for the original processing: SOAPnuke was used to process the raw data, with reads discarded if the reads contained adapters or uncalled bases, had a mean Phred below 15, or lacked an exact constant-primer or identifier match. High-quality paired reads were merged using COPE v1.2.5, and each unique nucleotide sequence was defined as a clonotype. MiTCR v1.1 was used to align clonotypes to the IMGT TRBV, TRBD and TRBJ reference segments. Only V-J combinations with frequency above 0.0001, covering 98% to 99.2% of repertoires, were analysed. A TCS score was defined as the ratio of F50 (clonal expansion) to E x V (chaos), with BLOSUM62-based TCRdist applied between CDR3 peptides within each V-J. Welch's t-statistics and random forest reduced some 510 V-J features to around 14, which were used in a naive Bayes classifier (R e1071). Clones were called with MiXCR by TCRdb after fastp trimmed the public reads at Q25, and only in-frame beta chains were retained. Rows with a matching CDR3 protein are joined into one entry that keeps the most common DNA and genes. TCRdb, not the original authors, processed these V and J calls. Recorded for this sample are about 210,000 distinct CDR3 sequences; about 17% of them occurred a single time. About 41% of the sample is held by the ten biggest clonotypes.

The chain is made from TRBV10-3 and TRBJ2-3; TRBD2 aligns with 8 central bases. This receptor was identified in a man in his forties or fifties with Graves' hyperthyroidism. The sequenced material came from blood. CDR3 loop: CAITPGLDQDTQYF. Read as DNA, the sequence is TGTGCCATCACCCCGGGACTAGATCAGGATACGCAGTATTTT.